This T cell receptor beta chain emerged from a study of blood T cell repertoires in COVID-19. Sequencing was performed with immunoSEQ multiplex PCR; in TCRdb, only in-frame clones are kept and a portion is missing. Of 300,000 or so clones in the sample, 80% to 95% were seen once. The clonotype comes from a woman under 40 who had recovered from COVID-19. What was sequenced was PBMCs or T cells enriched from blood (not recorded which).

CDR3 loop: CASSPDRLNEKLFF. The CDR3 region has the DNA TGTGCCAGCAGCCCCGACAGACTTAATGAAAAACTGTTTTTT. The rearrangement uses TRBV9 and TRBJ1-4, with D perhaps matching TRBD1 (5 bases). Germline V lookup: CDR1 SGDLS, CDR2 YYNGEE. This CDR3 has 14 amino acids. Trimming removed 4 bases from V and 4 bases from J, with 11 bases in between. The whole variable domain, filled in from reference TRBV9 and TRBJ1-4, reads DSGVTQTPKHLITATGQRVTLRCSPRSGDLSVYWYQQSLDQGLQFLIQYYNGEERAKGNILERFSAQQFPDLHSELNLSSLELGDSALYFCASSPDRLNEKLFFGSGTQLSVL.